The source of this TCR beta chain is a study of blood T cell repertoires in COVID-19. About the study: The United States, Italy and Spain were the sources of the acute and convalescent COVID-19 samples.

The CDR3 runs to 17 residues. Trimming cost V 3 bases and J 2 bases, with 18 bases left between them. Germline V gene data show CDR1 as LNHDA and CDR2 as SQIVND (reference sequence). Original methodology: Estimates of nucleated cell counts were drawn from the amplification of reference gene primers. The protocol was immunoSEQ multiplex PCR, while the TCRdb copy is restricted to in-frame clones and leaves out a portion. V, J and clone size were drawn from that table, and D and trimming were deduced from the DNA. The table lists about 120,000 clones, approximately 77% of them singletons. This rearrangement joins TRBV19 to TRBJ2-3; perhaps TRBD1 as D (7 bases). This clonotype was sampled from a human donor in a cohort sampled during active COVID-19. The sample consisted of peripheral blood. CDR3 nucleotide sequence: TGTGCCAGTAGTATGGGGGGCCAGACAGGGCCCACAGATACGCAGTATTTT. As protein: CASSMGGQTGPTDTQYF.